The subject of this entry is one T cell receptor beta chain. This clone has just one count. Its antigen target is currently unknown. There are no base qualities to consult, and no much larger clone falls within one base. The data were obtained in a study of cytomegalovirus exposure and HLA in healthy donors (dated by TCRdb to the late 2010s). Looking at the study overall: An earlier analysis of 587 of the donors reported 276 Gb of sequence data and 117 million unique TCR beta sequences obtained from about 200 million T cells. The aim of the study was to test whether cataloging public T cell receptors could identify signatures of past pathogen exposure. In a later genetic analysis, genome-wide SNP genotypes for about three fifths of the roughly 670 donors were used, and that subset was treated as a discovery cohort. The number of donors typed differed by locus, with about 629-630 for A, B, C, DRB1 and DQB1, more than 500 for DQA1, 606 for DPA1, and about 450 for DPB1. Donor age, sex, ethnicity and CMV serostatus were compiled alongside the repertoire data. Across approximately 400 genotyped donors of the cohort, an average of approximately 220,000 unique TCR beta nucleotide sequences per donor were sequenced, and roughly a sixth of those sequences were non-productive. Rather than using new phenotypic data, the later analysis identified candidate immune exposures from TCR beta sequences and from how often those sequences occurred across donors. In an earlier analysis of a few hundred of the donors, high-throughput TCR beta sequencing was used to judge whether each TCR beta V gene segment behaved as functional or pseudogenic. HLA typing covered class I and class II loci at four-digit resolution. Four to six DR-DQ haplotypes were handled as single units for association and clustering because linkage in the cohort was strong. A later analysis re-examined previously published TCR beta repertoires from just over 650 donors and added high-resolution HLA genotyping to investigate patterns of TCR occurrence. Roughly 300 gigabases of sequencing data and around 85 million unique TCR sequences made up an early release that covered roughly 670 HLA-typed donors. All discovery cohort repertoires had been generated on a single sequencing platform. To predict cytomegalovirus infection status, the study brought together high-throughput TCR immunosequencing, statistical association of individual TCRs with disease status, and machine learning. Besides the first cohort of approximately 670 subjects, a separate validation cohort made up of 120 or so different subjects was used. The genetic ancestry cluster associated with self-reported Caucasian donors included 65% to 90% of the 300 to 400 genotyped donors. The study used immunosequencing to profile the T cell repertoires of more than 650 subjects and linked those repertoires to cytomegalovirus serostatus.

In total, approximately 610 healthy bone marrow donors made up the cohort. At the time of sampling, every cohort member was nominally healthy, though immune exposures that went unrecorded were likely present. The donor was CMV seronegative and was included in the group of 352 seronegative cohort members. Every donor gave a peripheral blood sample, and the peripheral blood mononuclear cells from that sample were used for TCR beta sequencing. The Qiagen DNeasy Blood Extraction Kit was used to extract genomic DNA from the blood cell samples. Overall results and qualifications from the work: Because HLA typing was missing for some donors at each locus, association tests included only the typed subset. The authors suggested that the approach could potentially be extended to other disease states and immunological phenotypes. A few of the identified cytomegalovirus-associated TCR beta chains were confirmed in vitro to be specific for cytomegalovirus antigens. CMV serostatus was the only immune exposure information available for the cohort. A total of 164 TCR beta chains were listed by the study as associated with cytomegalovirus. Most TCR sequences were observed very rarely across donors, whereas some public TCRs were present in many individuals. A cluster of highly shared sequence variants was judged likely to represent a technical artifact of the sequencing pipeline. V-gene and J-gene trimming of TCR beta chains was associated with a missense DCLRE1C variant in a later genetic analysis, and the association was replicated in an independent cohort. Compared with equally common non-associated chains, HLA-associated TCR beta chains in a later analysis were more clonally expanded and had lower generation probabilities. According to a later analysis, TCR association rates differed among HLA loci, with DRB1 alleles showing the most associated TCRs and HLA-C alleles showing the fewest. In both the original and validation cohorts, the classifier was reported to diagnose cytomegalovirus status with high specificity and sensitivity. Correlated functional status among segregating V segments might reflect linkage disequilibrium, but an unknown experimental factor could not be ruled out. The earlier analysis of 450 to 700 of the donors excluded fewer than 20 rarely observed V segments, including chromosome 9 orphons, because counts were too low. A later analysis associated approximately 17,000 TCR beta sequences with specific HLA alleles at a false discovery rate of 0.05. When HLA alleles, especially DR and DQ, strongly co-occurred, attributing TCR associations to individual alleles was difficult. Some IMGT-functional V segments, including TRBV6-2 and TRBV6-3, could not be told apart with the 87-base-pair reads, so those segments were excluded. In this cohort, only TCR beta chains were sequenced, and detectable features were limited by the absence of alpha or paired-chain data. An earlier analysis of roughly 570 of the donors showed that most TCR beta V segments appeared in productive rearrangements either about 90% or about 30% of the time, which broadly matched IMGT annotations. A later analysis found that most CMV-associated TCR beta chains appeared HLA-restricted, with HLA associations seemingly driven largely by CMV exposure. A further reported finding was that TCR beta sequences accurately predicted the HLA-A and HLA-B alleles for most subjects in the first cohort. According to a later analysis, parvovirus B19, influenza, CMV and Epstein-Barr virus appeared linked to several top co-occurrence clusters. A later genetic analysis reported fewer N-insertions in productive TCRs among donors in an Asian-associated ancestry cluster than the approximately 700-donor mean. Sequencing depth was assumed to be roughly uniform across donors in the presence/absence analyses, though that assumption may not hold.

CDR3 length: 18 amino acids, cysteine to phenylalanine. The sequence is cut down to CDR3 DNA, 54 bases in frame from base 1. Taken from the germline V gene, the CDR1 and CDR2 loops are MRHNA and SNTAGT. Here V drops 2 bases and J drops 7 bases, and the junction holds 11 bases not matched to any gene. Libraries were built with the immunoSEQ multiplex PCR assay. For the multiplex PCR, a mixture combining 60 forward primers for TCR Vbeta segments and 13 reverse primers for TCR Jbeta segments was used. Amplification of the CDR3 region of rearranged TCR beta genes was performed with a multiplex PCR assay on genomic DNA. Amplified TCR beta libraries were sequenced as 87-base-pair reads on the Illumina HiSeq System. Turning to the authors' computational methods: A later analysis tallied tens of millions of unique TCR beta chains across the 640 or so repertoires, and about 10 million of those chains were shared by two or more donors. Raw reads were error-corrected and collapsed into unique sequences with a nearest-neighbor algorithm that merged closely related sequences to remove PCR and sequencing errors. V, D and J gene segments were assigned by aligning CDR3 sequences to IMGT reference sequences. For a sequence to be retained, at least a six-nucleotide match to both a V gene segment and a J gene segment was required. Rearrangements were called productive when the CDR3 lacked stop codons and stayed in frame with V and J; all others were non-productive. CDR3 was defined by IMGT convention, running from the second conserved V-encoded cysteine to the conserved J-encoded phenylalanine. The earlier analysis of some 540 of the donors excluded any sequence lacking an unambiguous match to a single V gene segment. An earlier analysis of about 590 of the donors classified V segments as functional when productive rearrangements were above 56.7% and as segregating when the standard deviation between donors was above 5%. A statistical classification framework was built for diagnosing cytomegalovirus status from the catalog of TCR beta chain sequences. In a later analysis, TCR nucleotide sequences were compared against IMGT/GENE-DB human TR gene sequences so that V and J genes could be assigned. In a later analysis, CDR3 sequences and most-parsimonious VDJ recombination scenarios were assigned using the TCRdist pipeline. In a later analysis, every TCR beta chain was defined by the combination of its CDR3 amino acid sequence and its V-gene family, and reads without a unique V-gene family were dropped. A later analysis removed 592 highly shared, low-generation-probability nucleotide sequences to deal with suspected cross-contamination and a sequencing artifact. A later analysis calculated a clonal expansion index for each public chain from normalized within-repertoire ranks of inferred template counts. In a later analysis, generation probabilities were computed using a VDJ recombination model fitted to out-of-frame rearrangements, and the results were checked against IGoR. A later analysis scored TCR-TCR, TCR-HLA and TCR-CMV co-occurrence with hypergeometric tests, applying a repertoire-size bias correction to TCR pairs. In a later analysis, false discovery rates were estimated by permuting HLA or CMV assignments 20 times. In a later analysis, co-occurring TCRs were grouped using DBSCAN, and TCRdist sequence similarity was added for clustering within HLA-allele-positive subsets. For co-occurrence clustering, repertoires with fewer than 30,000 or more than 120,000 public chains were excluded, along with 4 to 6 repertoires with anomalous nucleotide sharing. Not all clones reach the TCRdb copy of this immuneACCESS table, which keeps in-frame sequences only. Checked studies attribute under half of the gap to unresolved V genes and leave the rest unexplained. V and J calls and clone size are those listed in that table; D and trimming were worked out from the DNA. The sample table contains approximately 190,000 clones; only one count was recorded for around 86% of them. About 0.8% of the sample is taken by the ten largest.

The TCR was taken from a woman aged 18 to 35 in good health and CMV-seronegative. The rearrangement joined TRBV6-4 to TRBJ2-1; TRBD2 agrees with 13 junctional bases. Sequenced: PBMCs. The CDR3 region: CASSDPLSTSGGKNEQFF. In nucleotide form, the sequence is TGTGCCAGCAGTGACCCCCTCTCGACTAGCGGGGGGAAAAATGAGCAGTTCTTC.